Listed here are 28 T cell receptor beta chains from one sample, sequenced in a study of spatial heterogeneity in lung cancer. As to time point: sample taken at primary tumor resection. The study sequenced unsorted whole RNA from tumor, nontumor lung or frozen PBMC. TCRdb fed the 5' RACE reads into MiXCR, producing one record per CDR3 protein. The table lists more than 9,000 distinct CDR3 sequences, 8.6% of them singletons. The starting material was PBMCs, obtained at surgery. The receptor set was obtained from a male donor with early-stage non-small cell lung cancer.

In this sample, this clonotype is medium-sized (0.01 to 0.1%). This chain uses TRBV9 with TRBJ1-1, with D possibly being TRBD1 (6 bases). The CDR3 is 13 amino acids. Germline V gene data show CDR1 as SGDLS and CDR2 as YYNGEE. V was trimmed by 6 bases and J by 6 bases, leaving 15 bases between them. DNA for the CDR3: TGTGCCAGCACCCCTTGGGGGGCCTCTGAAGCTTTCTTT. Residues: CASTPWGASEAFF.

This clonotype is labeled medium-sized. This chain links TRBV7-2 with TRBJ2-3; 11 bases map to TRBD1. The J segment lost 13 bases and the V segment lost 2 bases, leaving 5 bases of the junction unmatched. The germline V gene encodes CDR1 SGHTA and CDR2 FQGNSA. The CDR3 is 13 residues long. The CDR3 region is CASSLTWDRGKYF. CDR3 in DNA: TGTGCCAGCAGCTTAACTTGGGACAGGGGGAAGTATTTT. Variable domain in full (rest from reference TRBV7-2 and TRBJ2-3): GAGVSQSPSNKVTEKGKDVELRCDPISGHTALYWYRQSLGQGLEFLIYFQGNSAPDKSGLPSDRFSAERTGGSVSTLTIQRTQQEDSAVYLCASSLTWDRGKYFGPGTRLTVL.

This clonotype was found many times. The chain employs TRBV23-1 and TRBJ1-4; a possible D gene is TRBD1 (5 bases). TRBV23-1 is an open reading frame whose function is uncertain. V was cut by 5 bases and J by 4 bases, with 11 bases left in between. The CDR3 contains 14 residues. DNA for the CDR3: TGCGCCAGCAGTGATGCAGGGCTTAATGAAAAACTGTTTTTT. Protein: CASSDAGLNEKLFF.

This clonotype came up many times. The chain couples TRBV10-3 to TRBJ1-2; 10 bases match TRBD1. The CDR3 is made up of 14 amino acids. The junction had 1 base not matched to a gene; V was cut back by 0 bases and J by 6 bases. CDR1 is ENHRY and CDR2 is SYGVKD in the germline V gene. The CDR3 is CAISESGQGDGYTF. Written as DNA, the CDR3 is TGTGCCATCAGTGAGTCAGGACAGGGGGATGGCTACACCTTC.

This clonotype occurred many times. The chain recombines TRBV12-3 or TRBV12-4 with TRBJ1-5; TRBD1 matches at 11 bases. CDR3 length equals 17 residues. V gave up 4 bases and J gave up 6 bases; unmatched junction bases: 11. CDR3: CASSSYPLDRGLQPQHF. CDR3 nucleotide sequence: TGTGCCAGCAGTTCCTACCCTCTGGACAGGGGGCTTCAGCCCCAGCATTTT.

This clonotype was detected many times. V gene TRBV7-2 combines with J gene TRBJ2-2; D gene uncertain. V was pared by 7 bases and J by 1 base, with 10 bases between. The CDR3 is 14 amino acids. The germline V gene encodes CDR1 SGHTA and CDR2 FQGNSA. In DNA form, the CDR3 reads TGTGCCAGCATAGCCCGACGGAACACCGGGGAGCTGTTTTTT. Its protein product is CASIARRNTGELFF.

As for this clonotype: It may be a read error: a sequence one base away is much more abundant. This chain connects TRBV18 to TRBJ2-7, with TRBD1 matching 9 bases. The CDR3 is 15 residues long. In germline, CDR1 is KGHSH, CDR2 LQKENI. In nucleotides, the CDR3 is TGTGCCAGCTCACTTGGACAGGGGTCCTCCTACAAGCAGTACTTC. Amino acids: CASSLGQGSSYKQYF.

This clonotype was found many times. The chain couples TRBV6-2 or TRBV6-3 to TRBJ2-6; D gene ambiguous. The CDR3 runs 17 residues. The V and J ends lost 9 bases and 3 bases respectively, with 21 bases between them. Germline loops: CDR1 MNHEY, CDR2 SVGEGT. The CDR3 is CARGNYGVGFGANVLTF. CDR3 DNA sequence: TGTGCCAGGGGAAATTACGGCGTGGGTTTTGGGGCCAACGTCCTGACTTTC.

About this clonotype: A read error may explain this, as a much larger clone is one base away. The genes are TRBV9 and TRBJ2-1; D may correspond to TRBD1 or TRBD2 (5 bases each). In germline, CDR1 is SGDLS, CDR2 YYNGEE. V lost 7 bases, J lost 7 bases, and 18 bases lay in between. The CDR3 loop spans 14 amino acids. In DNA form, the CDR3 reads TGTGCCAGCTTGGTCCCGGGGCTGGGGAATGAGCAGTTCTTC. Amino acid sequence: CASLVPGLGNEQFF.

This clonotype was seen a few times. The chain is built from TRBV4-3 and TRBJ2-7; D unclear. CDR3 length: 12 residues. In germline, CDR1 is LGHNA, CDR2 YSLEER. The V end was cut by 4 bases, the J end by 3 bases, with 7 bases between. The CDR3 bases are TGCGCCAGCAGCCCCTCGGACTACGAGCAGTACTTC. Protein sequence: CASSPSDYEQYF.

This clonotype was found many times. This chain connects TRBV19 to TRBJ2-2; the D gene could be TRBD1 or TRBD2 (5 bases each). CDR1 LNHDA and CDR2 SQIVND come from the germline V gene (reference sequence). V gave up 6 bases and J gave up 2 bases, with 13 bases separating them. CDR3 length equals 15 residues. The CDR3 is CASRSTGGNTGELFF. In nucleotides, the CDR3 is TGTGCCAGTAGATCCACAGGAGGAAACACCGGGGAGCTGTTTTTT.

This clonotype was counted at least ten times. CDR3 nucleotides: TGTGCCAGCAGCCAAGAGTGGGCAACTAATGAAAAACTGTTTTTT. Translated: CASSQEWATNEKLFF. The rearrangement uses TRBV14 and TRBJ1-4; D unclear. V was cut by 0 bases and J by 0 bases, with 5 bases left in between. The CDR3 extends over 15 amino acids. Looked up from germline, CDR1 is SGHDN and CDR2 is FVKESK. The full variable domain, rest sourced from reference TRBV14 and TRBJ1-4, is EAGVTQFPSHSVIEKGQTVTLRCDPISGHDNLYWYRRVMGKEIKFLLHFVKESKQDESGMPNNRFLAERTGGTYSTLKVQPAELEDSGVYFCASSQEWATNEKLFFGSGTQLSVL.

This clonotype was detected ten times or more. CDR3 bases: TGTGCCAGCAGCCGGGGGTGGGGCCCGAACACTGAAGCTTTCTTT. Translation gives CASSRGWGPNTEAFF. The chain is built from TRBV7-9 and TRBJ1-1; TRBD1 might be the D (5 bases). Trimming took off 5 bases at V and 1 base at J, with 14 bases between the two ends. Germline V CDR1 and CDR2: SEHNR, FQNEAQ (reference sequence). The CDR3 covers 15 residues.

This clonotype came up many times. This chain joins TRBV3-1 and TRBJ2-5; tentative D call: TRBD1 (6 bases). The CDR3 runs 13 residues. Germline lookup yields CDR1 LGHDT and CDR2 YNNKEL (reference sequence). Deletions cut 3 bases from V and 4 bases from J, with 9 bases between. The CDR3 is CASSHRGPETQYF. The DNA of the CDR3 is TGTGCCAGCAGCCACAGGGGTCCAGAGACCCAGTACTTC.

This clonotype was seen a few times. The V call is TRBV20-1, the J call TRBJ2-7; D possibly corresponds to TRBD2 (6 bases). Germline V gene sequence: CDR1 DFQATT, CDR2 SNEGSKA (reference sequence). V dropped 3 bases and J dropped 2 bases, with 17 bases sitting between them. CDR3 length: 15 residues. The CDR3 DNA is TGCAGTGCTAGTCCAGGGAGGCTGTCCCCCTACGAGCAGTACTTC. Amino acid sequence: CSASPGRLSPYEQYF.

This clonotype was counted ten times or more. The chain couples TRBV28 to TRBJ2-2; possible D gene TRBD1, 6 bases. The CDR3 is 13 amino acids. Per the germline V gene, CDR1 is MDHEN and CDR2 is SYDVKM. V was clipped by 7 bases and J by 7 bases, with 13 bases between them. The CDR3 is CASKGQGIGELFF. The CDR3 nucleotides read TGTGCCAGCAAAGGGCAGGGGATCGGGGAGCTGTTTTTT.

This clonotype qualifies as medium-sized. This sequence joins TRBV19 and TRBJ2-3; D possibly corresponds to TRBD2 (5 bases). V shed 10 bases and J shed 4 bases, with 21 bases lying between them. Germline lookup yields CDR1 LNHDA and CDR2 SQIVND (reference sequence). The CDR3 is made up of 15 amino acids. DNA for the CDR3: TGTGCCATTACCCGGGATCCCAATGTCCCAGATACGCAGTATTTT. It yields the protein CAITRDPNVPDTQYF. Drawing the rest from reference TRBV19 and TRBJ2-3, the complete variable domain is DGGITQSPKYLFRKEGQNVTLSCEQNLNHDAMYWYRQDPGQGLRLIYYSQIVNDFQKGDIAEGYSVSREKKESFPLTVTSAQKNPTAFYLCAITRDPNVPDTQYFGPGTRLTVL.

The V and J genes are TRBV23-1 and TRBJ2-7; D possibly corresponds to TRBD2 (5 bases). TRBV23-1 is assigned to the ORF class and has an uncertain function. The CDR3 is 15 residues long. V was clipped by 4 bases and J by 2 bases, with 15 bases between them. CDR3 sequence reads: CASSRRSNSPYEQYF. The CDR3 DNA sequence: TGCGCCAGCAGTCGGAGGAGTAACAGCCCCTACGAGCAGTACTTC.

The table lists this clonotype with many counts. CDR3 region: CASSLGDTEAFF. The DNA for the CDR3 is TGTGCCAGCAGCCTGGGTGACACTGAAGCTTTCTTT. The chain joins TRBV14 to TRBJ1-1; D gene ambiguous. Trimming left V 4 bases short and J 3 bases short, with 6 bases between. The germline CDR1 and CDR2 sequences are SGHDN and FVKESK. The CDR3 has 12 residues. Drawing the rest from reference TRBV14 and TRBJ1-1, the complete variable domain is EAGVTQFPSHSVIEKGQTVTLRCDPISGHDNLYWYRRVMGKEIKFLLHFVKESKQDESGMPNNRFLAERTGGTYSTLKVQPAELEDSGVYFCASSLGDTEAFFGQGTRLTVV.

The sample holds a few counts of this clonotype. The CDR3 spells CSAPPGLAGKETQYF. The CDR3, as DNA: TGCAGTGCTCCCCCGGGACTAGCGGGAAAAGAGACCCAGTACTTC. The chain has TRBV20-1 and TRBJ2-5; the match to TRBD2 covers 13 bases. Germline loops: CDR1 DFQATT, CDR2 SNEGSKA (reference sequence). The CDR3 has 15 residues. Trimming removed 5 bases from V and 3 bases from J; junction bases left unmatched: 6.

In its sample, this clonotype was seen a few times. This chain joins TRBV6-6 and TRBJ1-1; D ambiguous. The germline CDR1 and CDR2 sequences are MNHNY and SVGAGI (reference sequence). The CDR3 length is 9 residues. Trimming took off 6 bases at V and 5 bases at J, with 1 base between the two ends. The CDR3 loop is CASRTEAFF. The CDR3 nucleotides read TGTGCCAGCAGAACTGAAGCTTTCTTT.

This clonotype has a count of ten or more. This sequence joins TRBV4-2 and TRBJ2-3; tentatively, D is TRBD2 (6 bases). Trimming removed 3 bases from V and 2 bases from J, with 15 bases in between. Germline-derived CDR1 and CDR2 are LGHNA and YNFKEQ. This CDR3 comprises 16 residues. The CDR3 loop reads CASSHTPGGDTDTQYF. CDR3 bases: TGTGCCAGCAGCCACACCCCGGGCGGGGACACAGATACGCAGTATTTT.

This clonotype occurred many times. This chain connects TRBV12-3 or TRBV12-4 to TRBJ1-6, with D possibly TRBD1 on 6 matching bases. Trimming pared 3 bases from V and 7 bases from J, leaving 7 bases between. There are 13 residues in the CDR3. CDR3 residues: CASSFQGNSPLHF. The CDR3 DNA sequence: TGTGCCAGCAGTTTCCAGGGGAATTCACCCCTCCACTTT.

This clonotype occurred a few times. The rearrangement joins TRBV20-1 to TRBJ1-5, with 9 bases fitting TRBD1. Germline V lookup: CDR1 DFQATT, CDR2 SNEGSKA (reference sequence). There are 16 residues in the CDR3. Losses at the gene ends were 3 bases for V and 0 bases for J; bases not matched to a gene: 6. CDR3: CSARRMGQGSNQPQHF. The DNA for the CDR3 is TGCAGTGCTAGGAGAATGGGACAGGGTAGCAATCAGCCCCAGCATTTT.

This clonotype occurred a few times. The chain joins TRBV7-3 to TRBJ2-3, with TRBD1 matching 9 bases. The CDR3 is made up of 13 amino acids. Trimming at V came to 5 bases and at J to 4 bases, leaving 1 base not matched to a gene. Per the germline V gene, CDR1 is SGHTA and CDR2 is FQGTGA. The CDR3 reads CASSRTGADTQYF. The DNA for the CDR3 is TGTGCCAGCAGCCGGACAGGGGCAGATACGCAGTATTTT.

The chain employs TRBV4-2 and TRBJ2-1; 7 bases match TRBD2. This CDR3 has 13 residues. Germline lookup yields CDR1 LGHNA and CDR2 YNFKEQ. V shed 1 base and J 9 bases; nucleotides not matched to a gene: 3. The CDR3 protein is CASSQAWEGEQFF. The CDR3 DNA sequence: TGTGCCAGCAGCCAAGCCTGGGAGGGTGAGCAGTTCTTC.

In its sample, this clonotype is medium-sized (0.01 to 0.1%). The V call is TRBV3-1, the J call TRBJ2-7; unclear D gene. V dropped 5 bases and J dropped 12 bases, with 17 bases sitting between them. The germline gives CDR1 LGHDT, CDR2 YNNKEL (reference sequence). The CDR3 has 12 residues. Here the CDR3 DNA reads TGTGCCAGCAGCGAGAAGTCAGGAACAAGGTACTTC. Amino acids: CASSEKSGTRYF.

This clonotype was seen many times. The chain employs TRBV18 and TRBJ2-2; D unclear. Trimming pared 1 base from V and 3 bases from J, leaving 3 bases between. The CDR3 contains 13 residues. Germline CDR1 is KGHSH and CDR2 is LQKENI. This chain's CDR3 is CASSPQDTGELFF. CDR3 DNA sequence: TGTGCCAGCTCACCACAAGACACCGGGGAGCTGTTTTTT.